Given below is one T cell receptor beta chain in context. As yet, its antigen is unknown. This CDR3 has 16 amino acids. CDR1 SGHAT and CDR2 FQDESV come from the germline V gene (reference sequence). Trimming took 5 bases from V and 4 from J; bases not matched to a gene: 13. The patients had HPV-negative, locally advanced oral cavity squamous cell carcinoma. This sample was taken from a study of neoadjuvant anti-PD-1 for oral cavity cancer. Study context: Most patients had three to four biweekly doses of 3 mg/kg nivolumab before resection. Study observations and caveats: After neoadjuvant nivolumab, PBMC T cell clonality was significantly higher in non-responders than responders.

PBMC libraries mostly used about 450 ng of input genomic DNA, with six replicates per sample. Data came from immunoSEQ multiplex PCR; TCRdb stores just in-frame clones and leaves some out. The sample yields under 20,000 clones, over 65% seen once. The chain joins TRBV11-1 to TRBJ2-7, with 8 bases aligning to TRBD1. This TCR came from a person between 40 and 80 years old with oral cavity squamous cell carcinoma. The sequencing used PBMCs, collected before nivolumab (anti-PD-1) treatment. CDR3 nucleotide sequence: TGTGCCAGCAGCGCCGGATTGACAGGGGTCCTTTACGAGCAGTACTTC. Translation: CASSAGLTGVLYEQYF.